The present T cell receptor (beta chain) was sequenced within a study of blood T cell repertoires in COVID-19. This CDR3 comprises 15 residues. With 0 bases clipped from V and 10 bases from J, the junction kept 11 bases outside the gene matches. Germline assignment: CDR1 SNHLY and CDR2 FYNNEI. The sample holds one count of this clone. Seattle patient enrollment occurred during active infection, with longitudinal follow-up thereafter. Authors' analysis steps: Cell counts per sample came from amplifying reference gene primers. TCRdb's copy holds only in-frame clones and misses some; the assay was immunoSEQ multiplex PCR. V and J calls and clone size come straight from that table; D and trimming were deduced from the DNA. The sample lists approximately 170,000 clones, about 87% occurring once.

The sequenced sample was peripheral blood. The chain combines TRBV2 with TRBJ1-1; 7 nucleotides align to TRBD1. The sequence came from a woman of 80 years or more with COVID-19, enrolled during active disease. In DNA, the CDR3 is TGTGCCAGCAGTGAAGCCAAGGGGGCGGATAGGGGAGCTTTCTTT. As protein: CASSEAKGADRGAFF.